The 27 T cell receptor beta chains given below trace back to one sample, sequenced in a study of blood T cell repertoires in COVID-19. Some clones are missing from TCRdb's copy, which holds only in-frame ones; the method was immunoSEQ multiplex PCR. The repertoire has 250,000 or so clones, around three quarters of them found once; the top ten carry about 3.5%. Sequencing was performed on peripheral blood. These receptors were obtained from a woman of 80 years or more with acute or convalescent COVID-19.

The chain has TRBV4-1 and TRBJ1-6; D gene ambiguous. V was shortened by 4 bases and J by 10 bases, with 14 bases between the two germline ends. This CDR3 region has 14 residues. CDR1 and CDR2 from the germline V gene are MGHRA and YSYEKL. The CDR3: CASSPPGRESPLHF. The CDR3 nucleotides are TGCGCCAGCAGCCCACCCGGGAGGGAATCACCCCTCCACTTT.

This sequence joins TRBV10-3 and TRBJ2-1; tentative D call: TRBD2 (5 bases). Trimming took 1 base from V and 0 from J, leaving 7 bases between them. The germline gives CDR1 ENHRY, CDR2 SYGVKD. The CDR3 is made up of 15 amino acids. In DNA form, the CDR3 reads TGTGCCATCAGTGAGTTGGCGGGCTCCTACAATGAGCAGTTCTTC. It yields the protein CAISELAGSYNEQFF.

The rearrangement joins TRBV3-1 (or the pseudogene TRBV3-2) to TRBJ1-3; 11 bases agree with TRBD1. V was clipped by 4 bases and J by 2 bases; unmatched bases: 4. The CDR3 totals 16 residues. Germline CDR1 is LGHDT and CDR2 is YNNKEL (reference sequence). In DNA form, the CDR3 reads TGTGCCAGCAGCCCGGGGGACAGGGGGGCTGGAAACACCATATATTTT. Translating it yields CASSPGDRGAGNTIYF.

This clone was observed a handful of times. The CDR3 nucleotides are TGTGCCAGCAGGCGGGCCCCGGGGGTCCAAGAGACCCAGTACTTC. Its protein product is CASRRAPGVQETQYF. The rearrangement joins TRBV6-5 to TRBJ2-5; perhaps TRBD2 as D (6 bases). The CDR3 sequence is 15 residues long. The germline gives CDR1 MNHEY, CDR2 SVGAGI. V was pared by 6 bases and J by 1 base, with 15 bases between.

The chain uses TRBV10-3 and TRBJ1-2; D is possibly TRBD1 (5 bases). V gave up 4 bases and J gave up 4 bases, with 10 bases separating them. Germline V gene data show CDR1 as ENHRY and CDR2 as SYGVKD. The CDR3 totals 13 residues. In DNA, the CDR3 is TGTGCCATCAGTGGGGACTCGCGCTATGGCTACACCTTC. Translated: CAISGDSRYGYTF.

V and J are TRBV7-8 and TRBJ1-5; D may be TRBD1 (5 bases). Germline CDR1 reads SGHVS; CDR2 reads FQNEAQ. This CDR3 is built from 15 residues. Trimming left V 5 bases short and J 3 bases short, with 14 bases between. The CDR3 nucleotides are TGTGCCAGCAGCGCGGGGGGGAATTCCAATCAGCCCCAGCATTTT. Residues: CASSAGGNSNQPQHF.

The genes are TRBV10-2 and TRBJ2-3; the match to TRBD2 covers 7 bases. Losses at the gene ends were 2 bases for V and 0 bases for J; bases not matched to a gene: 5. Per germline, CDR1 WSHSY and CDR2 SAAADI. The CDR3 is 16 amino acids. The CDR3 DNA reads TGCGCCAGCAGTGAGGGAGCGGGACGCAGCACAGATACGCAGTATTTT. As protein: CASSEGAGRSTDTQYF.

This clone was seen more than once but under ten times. V gene TRBV10-3 combines with J gene TRBJ1-1; D possibly corresponds to TRBD1 (6 bases). Deletions cut 6 bases from V and 7 bases from J, with 9 bases between. The V gene's germline CDR1 is ENHRY and CDR2 SYGVKD. This CDR3 is 11 amino acids long. The CDR3 sequence is CAISQGYEAFF. The CDR3 DNA reads as TGTGCCATCAGCCAGGGGTATGAAGCTTTCTTT.

V is TRBV3-1 (or the pseudogene TRBV3-2) and J is TRBJ1-2; 9 bases are a match to TRBD1. Germline assignment: CDR1 LGHDT and CDR2 YNNKEL (reference sequence). V trimming: 7 bases; J trimming: 1 base; junction bases outside the gene matches: 13. CDR3 size: 17 residues. This CDR3 reads CASTPGQGWNSNYGYTF. CDR3 bases: TGTGCCAGCACTCCGGGACAGGGTTGGAACAGTAACTATGGCTACACCTTC.

The chain carries TRBV6-5 and TRBJ1-2; 8 nucleotides align to TRBD1. V lost 6 bases, J lost 6 bases, and 6 bases stayed unmatched. Germline assignment: CDR1 MNHEY and CDR2 SVGAGI. The CDR3 is 13 amino acids. CDR3 in amino acids: CASRQPGQDGYTF. Written as DNA, the CDR3 is TGTGCCAGCAGACAACCGGGACAGGATGGCTACACCTTC.

The chain has TRBV3-1 (or the pseudogene TRBV3-2) and TRBJ1-1; 7 nucleotides agree with TRBD1. Germline V gives CDR1 LGHDT, CDR2 YNNKEL (reference sequence). The junction had 3 bases not matched to a gene; V was cut back by 4 bases and J by 1 base. CDR3 length: 14 amino acids. CDR3 coding DNA: TGTGCCAGCAGCCGCAAGGGGGCGAACACTGAAGCTTTCTTT. Translation: CASSRKGANTEAFF.

This rearrangement joins TRBV11-1 to TRBJ2-1; D is possibly TRBD1 (6 bases). Germline V CDR1 and CDR2: SGHAT, FQDESV (reference sequence). The CDR3 spans 16 residues. Trimming cost V 5 bases and J 4 bases, with 18 bases left between them. The CDR3 nucleotides are TGTGCCAGCAGCCCTACCGGGACAACGCAATACAATGAGCAGTTCTTC. Protein sequence: CASSPTGTTQYNEQFF.

V gene TRBV5-1 combines with J gene TRBJ2-1; D is perhaps TRBD2 (6 bases). Germline V gene lookup returns CDR1 SGHRS and CDR2 YFSETQ. V was trimmed by 0 bases and J by 7 bases, leaving 17 bases between them. The CDR3 covers 16 residues. The CDR3 loop is CASSLAMFPGDNEQFF. For the CDR3, the DNA is TGCGCCAGCAGCTTGGCCATGTTTCCGGGGGATAATGAGCAGTTCTTC.

The chain is built from TRBV2 and TRBJ2-5, with 7 bases matching TRBD2. The CDR3 is 16 amino acids. V lost 7 bases to trimming and J lost 2 bases; unmatched junction nucleotides: 13. CDR1 and CDR2 from the germline V gene are SNHLY and FYNNEI. In DNA, the CDR3 is TGTGCCAGCAAGGCGGCCGAGACTAGCCGGCAAGAGACCCAGTACTTC. Its protein is CASKAAETSRQETQYF.

This CDR3 is CASSLVGGRRSEAFF. Written as DNA, the CDR3 is TGTGCCAGCAGCTTGGTCGGGGGGCGCAGGTCTGAAGCTTTCTTT. This sequence joins TRBV5-4 and TRBJ1-1; D possibly corresponds to TRBD1 (6 bases). Germline V gives CDR1 SGHNT, CDR2 YYREEE (reference sequence). V was trimmed by 0 bases and J by 6 bases, leaving 15 bases between them. This CDR3 has 15 residues.

The genes are TRBV5-1 and TRBJ2-1, with no clear D. The germline V and J ends were trimmed by 0 bases and 5 bases, with 12 bases remaining between them. CDR1 is SGHRS and CDR2 is YFSETQ in the germline V gene. The CDR3 spans 15 residues. CDR3 sequence (DNA): TGCGCCAGCAGCTTGGATCCCTATCGAAACAATGAGCAGTTCTTC. It translates to CASSLDPYRNNEQFF.

This sequence joins TRBV27 and TRBJ1-2; the D is unclear. The CDR3 runs 10 residues. CDR1 and CDR2 (germline): MNHEY, SMNVEV (reference sequence). Trimming cost V 4 bases and J 8 bases, with 5 bases left between them. DNA for the CDR3: TGTGCCAGCAGTTCCCCGGGCTACACCTTC. Its translation: CASSSPGYTF.

The gene calls are TRBV4-3 and TRBJ1-6; D is ambiguous. This CDR3 has 15 amino acids. The V gene lost 1 base and the J gene lost 3 bases, with 7 bases spanning the gap. In germline, CDR1 is LGHNA, CDR2 YSLEER. The CDR3 loop reads CASSQGALYNSPLHF. The CDR3 coding sequence is TGCGCCAGCAGCCAAGGAGCACTCTATAATTCACCCCTCCACTTT.

The genes are TRBV18 and TRBJ2-7, with D perhaps matching TRBD2 (6 bases). With 4 bases removed from V and 3 bases from J, the gap between germline ends came to 7 bases. The CDR3 runs 12 residues. The V gene's germline CDR1 is KGHSH and CDR2 LQKENI. The CDR3 region is CASSLRGYEQYF. CDR3 coding DNA: TGTGCCAGCTCACTGCGGGGCTACGAGCAGTACTTC.

The CDR3 coding sequence is TGTGCCAGTAGTATGGGCAGCCTAGCCAAAAACATTCAGTACTTC. Translated, it gives CASSMGSLAKNIQYF. The chain employs TRBV19 and TRBJ2-4; D is uncertain. The V end was cut by 3 bases, the J end by 0 bases, with 9 bases between. The CDR3 has 15 residues. The germline V gene has CDR1 LNHDA and CDR2 SQIVND (reference sequence).

The V gene is TRBV3-1 (or the pseudogene TRBV3-2), the J gene TRBJ2-3, with 7 bases fitting TRBD2. The CDR3 consists of 15 residues. Germline assignment: CDR1 LGHDT and CDR2 YNNKEL (reference sequence). The junction had 6 bases not matched to a gene; V was cut back by 1 base and J by 5 bases. The CDR3 region has the DNA TGTGCCAGCAGCCAAGGAAGCTTAGCGGGAGATACGCAGTATTTT. Translating gives CASSQGSLAGDTQYF.

The V call is TRBV5-4, the J call TRBJ2-2; D call uncertain. This CDR3 has 12 amino acids. CDR1 is SGHNT and CDR2 is YYREEE in the germline V gene (reference sequence). Trimming took off 3 bases at V and 10 bases at J, with 10 bases between the two ends. CDR3 coding DNA: TGTGCCAGCAGCTCGGTGCAGGCGGAGCTGTTTTTT. Encoded protein: CASSSVQAELFF.

The rearrangement links TRBV2 to TRBJ2-7, with 11 bases identical to TRBD2. After removal of 6 bases from V and 6 bases from J, the junction contained 10 bases not matched to a gene. Germline lookup yields CDR1 SNHLY and CDR2 FYNNEI. CDR3 length: 15 amino acids. The CDR3 nucleotides are TGTGCCAGCAGGGGAAGACTAGCGGGAACGTCCGAGCAGTACTTC. It specifies CASRGRLAGTSEQYF.

The rearrangement joins TRBV5-4 to TRBJ1-2, with D perhaps TRBD1 (5 bases). Trimming took off 3 bases at V and 6 bases at J, with 15 bases between the two ends. CDR3 length: 14 amino acids. Germline V gene sequence: CDR1 SGHNT, CDR2 YYREEE (reference sequence). The CDR3 reads CASSSLTVRDGYTF. The CDR3, as DNA: TGTGCCAGCAGCTCTCTGACAGTCCGCGATGGCTACACCTTC. Combining the CDR3 with reference TRBV5-4 and TRBJ1-2 gives the whole variable domain ETGVTQSPTHLIKTRGQQVTLRCSSQSGHNTVSWYQQALGQGPQFIFQYYREEENGRGNFPPRFSGLQFPNYSSELNVNALELDDSALYLCASSSLTVRDGYTFGSGTRLTVV.

The chain links TRBV6-5 to TRBJ2-7; TRBD1 is a possible D gene (5 bases). CDR3 length equals 14 residues. With 4 bases removed from V and 7 bases from J, the gap between germline ends came to 17 bases. Germline V gives CDR1 MNHEY, CDR2 SVGAGI. DNA of the CDR3: TGTGCCAGCAGTTTAACAGGCCAAGGAAAAGAGCAGTACTTC. It yields the protein CASSLTGQGKEQYF.

This sequence joins TRBV6-6 and TRBJ2-3, with 8 bases aligning to TRBD2. CDR3 length: 14 residues. V was clipped by 6 bases and J by 8 bases; unmatched bases: 10. CDR1 is MNHNY and CDR2 is SVGAGI in the germline V gene (reference sequence). The CDR3 nucleotides are TGTGCCAGCAGCCTGACTAGCGTTACGGGTACGCAGTATTTT. Protein: CASSLTSVTGTQYF.

Concerning this clone itself: The identical CDR3 is also encoded by other nucleotide sequences in the sample. The chain carries TRBV20-1 and TRBJ2-3; D gene unclear. V was shortened by 3 bases and J by 0 bases, with 4 bases between the two germline ends. The CDR3 has 12 residues. Germline assignment: CDR1 DFQATT and CDR2 SNEGSKA (reference sequence). Here the CDR3 DNA reads TGCAGTGCTAGTCTTAGCACAGATACGCAGTATTTT. It codes for CSASLSTDTQYF.